This TCR beta chain appears in the sequencing data of a study of T-cell reconstitution after alpha-beta-depleted transplantation in children. The authors prepared the TCRbeta library with unique molecular identifiers. TCRdb independently ran MiXCR on the PCR reads; one entry per CDR3 protein. The table shows some 500,000 distinct CDR3 sequences, with roughly 18% occurring only once. The length of the CDR3 is 13 residues. From germline, CDR1 is MNHNY and CDR2 SVGAGI (reference sequence). V gave up 7 bases and J gave up 5 bases, with 14 bases separating them. This clonotype originated in a human donor who donated a stem cell graft to a child with acute lymphoblastic leukemia. This sequence joins TRBV6-6 and TRBJ1-2; D perhaps matches TRBD1 (6 bases). The sample was PBMCs from the stem cell graft donor, taken from the stem cell graft. The CDR3 protein is CASTDGRGYGYTF. The CDR3 DNA is TGTGCCAGCACCGACGGCAGGGGTTATGGCTACACCTTC.